This T cell receptor beta chain came from a study of T-cell memory formation after mild COVID-19. TCRdb reprocessed the 5' RACE reads with MiXCR, giving one entry per CDR3 protein. Of a few hundred thousand distinct CDR3 sequences in the sample, roughly 14% were seen once. The V end was cut by 3 bases, the J end by 2 bases, with 13 bases between. In germline, CDR1 is SGHAT, CDR2 FQNNGV. This CDR3 contains 15 residues. The sample taken for sequencing was PBMCs or a T cell subset sorted from them (not recorded which). V usage is TRBV11-2 and J usage is TRBJ1-1; D is uncertain. This sequence was found in a man younger than 35 who had mild COVID-19 (a few samples of this study predate the infection). Cell type and time point are not known. The CDR3, as DNA: TGTGCCAGCAGCTTCGTGGAAGGCCTCAACACTGAAGCTTTCTTT. Its translation: CASSFVEGLNTEAFF.